These 31 T cell receptor beta chains came from one sample sequenced in a study of blood T cell repertoires in COVID-19. Profiled with immunoSEQ multiplex PCR; TCRdb holds only in-frame clones, not every one. The sample shows fewer than 50,000 clones, about four fifths of them seen only once. The sequenced material came from peripheral blood. The receptors stem from an elderly man with active or convalescent COVID-19.

The chain has TRBV6-5 and TRBJ2-7, with 9 bases identical to TRBD2. The CDR3 is 15 residues long. J was trimmed by 5 bases and V by 0 bases; bases with no gene match: 5. Germline CDR1 is MNHEY and CDR2 is SVGAGI. The CDR3 protein is CASSYSRTSVHEQYF. The CDR3 DNA reads as TGTGCCAGCAGTTACTCCCGGACTAGCGTCCACGAGCAGTACTTC.

This clone was detected a few times. The rearrangement joins TRBV5-4 to TRBJ2-7; D gene uncertain. V shed 1 base and J shed 2 bases, with 10 bases lying between them. Germline V gene data show CDR1 as SGHNT and CDR2 as YYREEE (reference sequence). CDR3 size: 14 residues. Here the CDR3 reads CASSLSESAYEQYF. The CDR3 bases are TGTGCCAGCAGCTTGTCTGAGTCCGCCTACGAGCAGTACTTC.

The genes are TRBV7-9 and TRBJ2-2; perhaps TRBD2 as D (5 bases). Trimming removed 3 bases at V and 4 bases at J, with 9 bases between. The germline V gene has CDR1 SEHNR and CDR2 FQNEAQ (reference sequence). The CDR3 covers 14 residues. CDR3 protein: CASSLREPTGELFF. CDR3 coding DNA: TGTGCCAGCAGCTTGAGGGAACCCACCGGGGAGCTGTTTTTT.

The CDR3 DNA is TGTGCCAGCAGTGAACCCGGACAGGGAAACTATGGCTACACCTTC. Encoded protein: CASSEPGQGNYGYTF. The chain combines TRBV2 with TRBJ1-2; the match to TRBD1 covers 8 bases. This CDR3 region has 15 residues. With V trimmed by 2 bases and J by 2 bases, 4 bases remained unmatched. Germline loops: CDR1 SNHLY, CDR2 FYNNEI.

The rearrangement joins TRBV5-1 to TRBJ2-1; TRBD1 matches at 9 bases. Germline-derived CDR1 and CDR2 are SGHRS and YFSETQ. The CDR3 is 15 amino acids. V trimming: 4 bases; J trimming: 0 bases; junction bases outside the gene matches: 2. The CDR3: CASSVGQGSYNEQFF. CDR3 in DNA: TGCGCCAGCAGCGTGGGACAGGGCTCCTACAATGAGCAGTTCTTC.

The chain couples TRBV29-1 to TRBJ2-7; 8 bases map to TRBD1. The CDR3 spans 13 residues. V lost 3 bases and J lost 0; bases outside the gene matches: 1. The V gene's germline CDR1 is SQVTM and CDR2 ANQGSEA. The CDR3 region has the DNA TGCAGCGTTGACGGGACAGGCTCCTACGAGCAGTACTTC. Translating it yields CSVDGTGSYEQYF.

The chain has TRBV5-8 and TRBJ2-2; unclear D gene. The V gene lost 2 bases and the J gene lost 0 bases, with 14 bases spanning the gap. Germline CDR1 and CDR2: SGHTS and YDEGEE. The CDR3 consists of 17 residues. The CDR3 DNA sequence: TGTGCCAGCAGCTTCCCGACGCGCGGTACGAACACCGGGGAGCTGTTTTTT. This encodes CASSFPTRGTNTGELFF.

The V call is TRBV9, the J call TRBJ2-7; 16 positions agree with TRBD2. The germline V gene has CDR1 SGDLS and CDR2 YYNGEE. This CDR3 has 19 amino acids. The V segment lost 4 bases and the J segment 2 bases; nucleotides outside the gene matches: 12. The CDR3: CASSFNPGLAGGAPYEQYF. As DNA, the CDR3 is TGTGCCAGCAGCTTCAACCCGGGACTAGCGGGAGGGGCCCCCTACGAGCAGTACTTC.

The rearrangement links TRBV9 to TRBJ1-2; TRBD1 matches at 8 bases. The junction had 11 bases not matched to a gene; V was cut back by 3 bases and J by 4 bases. The CDR3 loop spans 16 amino acids. Germline V CDR1 and CDR2: SGDLS, YYNGEE. The CDR3 region is CASSGPKDRVGYGYTF. The CDR3 DNA sequence: TGTGCCAGCAGCGGACCCAAGGACAGGGTGGGCTATGGCTACACCTTC.

The V and J genes are TRBV27 and TRBJ1-4, with TRBD1 as a possible D gene (5 bases). The CDR3 sequence is 14 residues long. The V gene's germline CDR1 is MNHEY and CDR2 SMNVEV (reference sequence). V was shortened by 4 bases and J by 2 bases, with 8 bases between the two germline ends. CDR3 DNA: TGTGCCAGCAGTTCGCGGGACACTAATGAAAAACTGTTTTTT. It yields the protein CASSSRDTNEKLFF.

The V call is TRBV4-1, the J call TRBJ2-7; D gene ambiguous. The CDR3 runs to 13 residues. In germline, CDR1 is MGHRA, CDR2 YSYEKL. V was trimmed by 2 bases and J by 3 bases, leaving 8 bases between them. The CDR3 reads CASSQTRGYEQYF. The CDR3 nucleotides read TGCGCCAGCAGCCAAACCCGAGGCTACGAGCAGTACTTC.

This clone came up a few times. The rearrangement links TRBV4-3 to TRBJ2-2, with 11 bases lining up with TRBD1. The CDR3 loop spans 17 amino acids. V lost 2 bases, J lost 6 bases, and 8 bases stayed unmatched. Germline V gene sequence: CDR1 LGHNA, CDR2 YSLEER. The CDR3 is CASSQNPGQGGSGELFF. CDR3 in DNA: TGCGCCAGCAGCCAAAACCCGGGACAGGGGGGATCCGGGGAGCTGTTTTTT.

Regarding this clone: One end of the junction fails to match germline, which may point to a read error. J is TRBJ1-4 and V is TRBV11-2; D might be TRBD1 (5 bases). The CDR3 sequence is 15 residues long. Germline V gene sequence: CDR1 SGHAT, CDR2 FQNNGV. DNA of the CDR3: TGTGCCAGCAGCGTAGATGGGCAGGGCCATGAAAAACTGTTTTTT. It codes for CASSVDGQGHEKLFF.

The V gene is TRBV5-1, the J gene TRBJ2-5; TRBD1 matches at 9 bases. CDR3 length: 14 residues. Trimming removed 4 bases from V and 2 bases from J; junction bases left unmatched: 3. The germline CDR1 and CDR2 sequences are SGHRS and YFSETQ. The CDR3 bases are TGCGCCAGCAGCACCGGACAGGGGCAAGAGACCCAGTACTTC. This encodes CASSTGQGQETQYF.

This CDR3 is CASSTDRGNTEAFF. CDR3 nucleotide sequence: TGTGCCAGCAGCACCGACAGGGGGAACACTGAAGCTTTCTTT. J is TRBJ1-1 and V is TRBV16; 8 bases are a match to TRBD1. CDR1 and CDR2 (germline): KGHSY, FQNENV. The J segment lost 1 base and the V segment lost 5 bases, leaving 3 bases of the junction unmatched. The CDR3 contains 14 residues.

This clone was picked up a small number of times. The J gene is TRBJ2-7, the V gene TRBV7-8; tentative D call: TRBD2 (6 bases). This CDR3 has 14 residues. In germline, CDR1 is SGHVS, CDR2 FQNEAQ. Trimming pared 1 base from V and 2 bases from J, leaving 9 bases between. The CDR3 region is CASSLGGDPYEQYF. The CDR3 DNA reads TGTGCCAGCAGCTTAGGGGGGGACCCCTACGAGCAGTACTTC. The whole variable domain, remainder taken from reference TRBV7-8 and TRBJ2-7, is GAGVSQSPRYKVAKRGQDVALRCDPISGHVSLFWYQQALGQGPEFLTYFQNEAQLDKSGLPSDRFFAERPEGSVSTLKIQRTQQEDSAVYLCASSLGGDPYEQYFGPGTRLTVT.

The chain couples TRBV5-1 to TRBJ2-7; TRBD1 aligns across 7 bases. J gave up 8 bases and V 3 bases, and 17 bases lay outside the gene matches. The CDR3 covers 16 residues. The germline gives CDR1 SGHRS, CDR2 YFSETQ. This chain's CDR3 is CASSSGQAGPLIKQYF. CDR3 bases: TGCGCCAGCAGCTCTGGACAGGCCGGGCCGCTTATCAAGCAGTACTTC.

The chain carries TRBV28 and TRBJ1-1, with D hard to call. The CDR3 loop spans 11 amino acids. V was trimmed by 3 bases and J by 4 bases, leaving 3 bases between them. CDR1 MDHEN and CDR2 SYDVKM come from the germline V gene. The CDR3 reads CASSFFTEAFF. The DNA of the CDR3 is TGTGCCAGCAGTTTCTTCACTGAAGCTTTCTTT. Using reference TRBV28 and TRBJ1-1 for the parts outside the CDR3, the full variable domain is DVKVTQSSRYLVKRTGEKVFLECVQDMDHENMFWYRQDPGLGLRLIYFSYDVKMKEKGDIPEGYSVSREKKERFSLILESASTNQTSMYLCASSFFTEAFFGQGTRLTVV.

This rearrangement joins TRBV6-1 to TRBJ2-2; 10 bases line up with TRBD2. CDR1 is MNHNS, CDR2 SASEGT, per germline. J lost 4 bases, V lost 2 bases, and 7 bases had no gene match. The CDR3 spans 17 residues. CDR3 coding DNA: TGTGCCAGCAGTGAATCGCTAGCGGGAGTAAGCACCGGGGAGCTGTTTTTT. Its translation: CASSESLAGVSTGELFF.

The chain carries TRBV6-5 and TRBJ1-1; tentative D call: TRBD1 (6 bases). The CDR3 covers 14 residues. The V end was cut by 8 bases, the J end by 1 base, with 14 bases between. Germline CDR1 is MNHEY and CDR2 is SVGAGI. CDR3 amino acids: CASGKQGANTEAFF. The CDR3 region has the DNA TGTGCCAGCGGAAAACAGGGAGCGAACACTGAAGCTTTCTTT.

The V gene is TRBV29-1, the J gene TRBJ2-1; D uncertain. Germline V lookup: CDR1 SQVTM, CDR2 ANQGSEA. This CDR3 contains 12 residues. V was clipped by 4 bases and J by 9 bases, with 13 bases between them. In nucleotides, the CDR3 is TGCAGCGTTGGTTCTAGATTGAGTGAGCAGTTCTTC. This codes for CSVGSRLSEQFF.

The CDR3 sequence: CASSTLTEDNEKLFF. CDR3 nucleotide sequence: TGTGCCAGCAGTACCCTGACAGAAGATAATGAAAAACTGTTTTTT. The rearrangement joins TRBV6-5 to TRBJ1-4; D may be TRBD1 (5 bases). Germline V gene sequence: CDR1 MNHEY, CDR2 SVGAGI. V lost 5 bases and J lost 4, with 14 bases in between. The CDR3 consists of 15 residues.

The chain couples TRBV6-5 to TRBJ1-2; 10 nucleotides align to TRBD1. Germline lookup yields CDR1 MNHEY and CDR2 SVGAGI. The trim removed 0 bases at V and 3 bases at J, leaving 4 bases unmatched. This CDR3 is 16 amino acids long. This chain's CDR3 is CASSYSRDRGHYGYTF. The CDR3 DNA reads TGTGCCAGCAGTTACTCCAGGGACAGGGGACACTATGGCTACACCTTC.

This chain links TRBV5-4 with TRBJ2-3; D might be TRBD2 (5 bases). V shed 3 bases and J shed 4 bases, with 12 bases lying between them. The length of the CDR3 is 14 residues. Looked up from germline, CDR1 is SGHNT and CDR2 is YYREEE (reference sequence). CDR3 region: CASSSDARADTQYF. The CDR3 DNA follows: TGTGCCAGCAGCTCGGACGCGAGGGCAGATACGCAGTATTTT.

This clone came up once. This rearrangement joins TRBV29-1 to TRBJ2-7, with TRBD1 identical over 8 bases. The CDR3 has 14 residues. V dropped 6 bases and J dropped 2; count of bases not matched to a gene: 9. In germline, CDR1 is SQVTM, CDR2 ANQGSEA. The chain's CDR3 is CSVSPGGAPYEQYF. CDR3 bases: TGCAGCGTGTCCCCAGGGGGCGCCCCCTACGAGCAGTACTTC.

The chain employs TRBV30 and TRBJ2-7; TRBD1 matches 7 bases. The CDR3 length is 14 residues. CDR1 is GTSNPN and CDR2 is SVGIG in the germline V gene (reference sequence). V gave up 1 base and J gave up 0 bases; unmatched junction bases: 3. The CDR3 here is CAWSGAGGSYEQYF. CDR3 bases: TGTGCCTGGAGTGGGGCAGGGGGCTCCTACGAGCAGTACTTC.

The chain has TRBV5-6 and TRBJ1-6; no clear D gene. Between the trimmed V and J ends, which lost 1 base and 7 bases, there was a span of 9 bases. Germline assignment: CDR1 SGHDT and CDR2 YYEEEE. This CDR3 region has 14 residues. The CDR3 is CASSLRELNSPLHF. The CDR3 DNA is TGTGCCAGCAGCTTGCGGGAATTGAATTCACCCCTCCACTTT.

The chain carries TRBV4-2 and TRBJ1-2; D gene uncertain. Trimming cost V 0 bases and J 5 bases, with 4 bases left between them. The CDR3 extends over 12 amino acids. Germline V gives CDR1 LGHNA, CDR2 YNFKEQ. The CDR3 DNA is TGTGCCAGCAGCCAAGACATTTATGGCTACACCTTC. It encodes CASSQDIYGYTF.

The chain combines TRBV5-1 with TRBJ2-5; 7 bases map to TRBD2. CDR3 length: 15 amino acids. V trimming: 4 bases; J trimming: 2 bases; junction bases outside the gene matches: 8. Germline V gene sequence: CDR1 SGHRS, CDR2 YFSETQ. CDR3 in amino acids: CASSGTGEGQETQYF. The CDR3 nucleotides are TGCGCCAGCAGCGGGACTGGGGAGGGGCAAGAGACCCAGTACTTC.

The chain has TRBV9 and TRBJ1-2; possible D gene TRBD1, 6 bases. The CDR3 consists of 16 residues. Trimming took off 3 bases at V and 6 bases at J, with 21 bases between the two ends. Germline lookup yields CDR1 SGDLS and CDR2 YYNGEE. The CDR3 reads CASSAAGARFTDGYTF. The CDR3 nucleotides are TGTGCCAGCAGCGCCGCGGGGGCACGTTTTACGGATGGCTACACCTTC.

This clone was seen a single time. V usage is TRBV11-2 and J usage is TRBJ2-4, with TRBD2 matching 11 bases. Germline V CDR1 and CDR2: SGHAT, FQNNGV. This CDR3 is built from 14 residues. Trimming took 8 bases from V and 9 from J; bases not matched to a gene: 9. The CDR3 region has the DNA TGTGCCAGCGAGCGCGTAGCGGGAGGGGTCATTCAGTACTTC. Protein: CASERVAGGVIQYF.